The sequence of this T cell receptor (beta chain) was determined in a study of T cells after yellow fever vaccination. Study results and caveats: The secondary response was weaker, and its peak arrived faster, on day 5 versus 15. The booster response re-showed most primary clones: 96% CD4, roughly 91% CD8.

TCRdb re-called the 5' RACE reads through MiXCR, storing one row per CDR3 protein. The sample shows about 370,000 distinct CDR3 sequences, 9.5% to 13% of them seen only once. Remarks on this clonotype: Its antigen is as yet unknown.

The V gene lost 1 base and the J gene lost 2 bases, with 10 bases spanning the gap. The length of the CDR3 is 15 residues. The chain carries TRBV12-3 or TRBV12-4 and TRBJ2-3; tentatively, D is TRBD2 (6 bases). This TCR came from a man between 18 and 35 years old who received the YFV17D yellow fever vaccine. Here the sequenced sample was PBMCs, taken on the day of the first yellow fever vaccination. CDR3 residues: CASSLGGVVTDTQYF. In nucleotides, the CDR3 is TGTGCCAGCAGTTTAGGGGGGGTCGTCACAGATACGCAGTATTTT.